This T cell receptor (beta chain) was found in a study of T cell responses to AZD1222 COVID-19 vaccine. Some clones are missing from TCRdb's copy, which holds only in-frame ones; the method was immunoSEQ multiplex PCR. The data show 150,000 to 180,000 clones, about 86% seen once. The CDR3 consists of 15 residues. Looked up from germline, CDR1 is MGHDK and CDR2 is SYGVNS. V lost 0 bases and J lost 5; bases outside the gene matches: 6. On this clone: Its antigen is unknown.

Whole-study findings and limits: Females made up more of the donors, who were largely white British, and clonal diversity may have come out too low. Spike-specific TCR depth and breadth grew after two AZD1222 doses. At 160-218 and 743-854, vaccine-associated CD4 TCRs were dominant, and they spanned spike. Nearly half of the spike-specific TCRs reportedly recognize variant regions that carry no mutations.

V is TRBV25-1 and J is TRBJ2-7; 8 positions agree with TRBD2. The TCR sequence derives from an adult in good health. Specimen: peripheral blood, collected on day 0 of MenACWY control vaccination. The CDR3 sequence is CASSEYRAGGDEQYF. CDR3 bases: TGTGCCAGCAGTGAATATCGGGCCGGGGGGGACGAGCAGTACTTC.